One and the same sample provided the 18 T cell receptor beta chains below, sequenced in a study of shared clonotypes between healthy human individuals. Measured with immunoSEQ multiplex PCR; TCRdb has only the in-frame clones, and not every one. In the table there are approximately 2,000,000 clones, around 90% of which are singletons. Sequencing was performed on naive CD4+ T cells from PBMCs. Indicated subset: CD45RA+ positively selected. These receptor sequences come from a man aged 18-30 years in good health. Some clones in this sample may be carry-over from other donors' samples.

The chain recombines TRBV4-1 with TRBJ2-7; TRBD2 agrees at 11 bases. From germline, CDR1 is MGHRA and CDR2 YSYEKL. Unmatched junction bases numbered 3, after V lost 2 bases and J lost 0 bases. There are 16 residues in the CDR3. CDR3 sequence (DNA): TGCGCCAGCAGCCAAAGGACTAGCGGGCTCTCCTACGAGCAGTACTTC. Translation: CASSQRTSGLSYEQYF.

This chain links TRBV6-5 with TRBJ1-2; no clear D. Germline lookup yields CDR1 MNHEY and CDR2 SVGAGI. Trimming took 7 bases from V and 0 from J, leaving 15 bases between them. CDR3 length equals 15 residues. CDR3 nucleotide sequence: TGTGCCAGCATCGGCGGCAGGTTTACTAACTATGGCTACACCTTC. Translating gives CASIGGRFTNYGYTF.

The rearrangement links TRBV5-4 to TRBJ1-2; unclear D gene. CDR3 length: 13 residues. CDR1 is SGHNT, CDR2 YYREEE, per germline (reference sequence). Trimming took off 4 bases at V and 5 bases at J, with 12 bases between the two ends. DNA of the CDR3: TGTGCCAGCAGCCCGCGGACGGGTTATGGCTACACCTTC. This sequence encodes CASSPRTGYGYTF.

This sequence joins TRBV7-2 and TRBJ1-1; D is undetermined. V dropped 3 bases and J dropped 1 base, with 9 bases sitting between them. This CDR3 region has 14 residues. Germline V gene lookup returns CDR1 SGHTA and CDR2 FQGNSA. The DNA of the CDR3 is TGTGCCAGCAGCTTGCGGGTATCGAACACTGAAGCTTTCTTT. Its protein is CASSLRVSNTEAFF.

For this clone: At one end the junction does not follow the germline gene, possibly because of a read error. This chain links TRBV2 with TRBJ2-3; D unresolved. Germline V CDR1 and CDR2: SNHLY, FYNNEI. This CDR3 region has 10 residues. This CDR3 reads CASSVVSTDF. The CDR3 nucleotides read TGTGCCAGCAGTGTTGTATCGACGGATTTT. Full variable domain (missing parts from reference TRBV2 and TRBJ2-3): EPEVTQTPSHQVTQMGQEVILRCVPISNHLYFYWYRQILGQKVEFLVSFYNNEISEKSEIFDDQFSVERPDGSNFTLKIRSTKLEDSAMYFCASSVVSTDFGPGTRLTVL.

The chain has TRBV6-1 and TRBJ1-5; D is ambiguous. The CDR3 totals 13 residues. Germline-derived CDR1 and CDR2 are MNHNS and SASEGT. V was trimmed by 7 bases and J by 9 bases, leaving 16 bases between them. For the CDR3, the DNA is TGTGCCAGCATTTGGGAGCCCTTTGGGCCCCAGCATTTT. The encoded protein is CASIWEPFGPQHF.

The chain recombines TRBV27 with TRBJ1-2, with TRBD1 identical over 8 bases. In germline, CDR1 is MNHEY, CDR2 SMNVEV (reference sequence). CDR3 length: 18 residues. Trimming removed 3 bases from V and 0 bases from J; junction bases left unmatched: 12. The CDR3, as DNA: TGTGCCAGCAGTTTTAAAGTGGGACAGGTAGTGTCTAACTATGGCTACACCTTC. The encoded protein is CASSFKVGQVVSNYGYTF.

The V call is TRBV10-1, the J call TRBJ2-5, with D perhaps matching TRBD1 or TRBD2 (5 bases each). CDR3 length: 13 residues. Trimming pared 10 bases from V and 2 bases from J, leaving 14 bases between. Germline CDR1 WNHNN, CDR2 SYGVQD (reference sequence). The CDR3 region is CATIEWGQETQYF. CDR3 DNA sequence: TGCGCCACCATAGAATGGGGGCAAGAGACCCAGTACTTC.

This clone was seen a few times. At the DNA level, this CDR3 is encoded by other sequences in the same sample as well. The rearrangement links TRBV28 to TRBJ2-7; weak D call: TRBD1 (5 bases). The CDR3 covers 12 residues. Germline loops: CDR1 MDHEN, CDR2 SYDVKM. V dropped 2 bases and J dropped 6 bases, with 8 bases sitting between them. The CDR3 region is CASSLLGAEQYF. As DNA, the CDR3 is TGTGCCAGCAGTTTACTAGGGGCCGAGCAGTACTTC. The whole variable domain, remainder taken from reference TRBV28 and TRBJ2-7, is DVKVTQSSRYLVKRTGEKVFLECVQDMDHENMFWYRQDPGLGLRLIYFSYDVKMKEKGDIPEGYSVSREKKERFSLILESASTNQTSMYLCASSLLGAEQYFGPGTRLTVT.

The CDR3 DNA follows: TGTGCCAGCCAGCCGGGATACTCCTACAATGAGCAGTTCTTC. It yields the protein CASQPGYSYNEQFF. This chain joins TRBV9 and TRBJ2-1; D is perhaps TRBD2 (5 bases). Trimming pared 7 bases from V and 0 bases from J, leaving 11 bases between. This CDR3 is 14 amino acids long. The germline V gene has CDR1 SGDLS and CDR2 YYNGEE.

J is TRBJ1-1 and V is TRBV18; a weak D match, TRBD1 (6 bases). There are 15 residues in the CDR3. The germline V gene encodes CDR1 KGHSH and CDR2 LQKENI. V was cut by 1 base and J by 3 bases, with 12 bases left in between. The CDR3 nucleotides are TGTGCCAGCTCACCACAGGGGGGAGGGCACACTGAAGCTTTCTTT. As protein: CASSPQGGGHTEAFF.

V and J are TRBV5-1 and TRBJ2-7; 7 bases agree with TRBD1. V was clipped by 3 bases and J by 4 bases; unmatched bases: 1. The CDR3 covers 12 residues. Germline CDR1 and CDR2: SGHRS and YFSETQ. DNA for the CDR3: TGCGCCAGCAGCTCGGGACAGTACGAGCAGTACTTC. Translated, it gives CASSSGQYEQYF.

The chain recombines TRBV2 with TRBJ2-5; D tentatively fits TRBD1 or TRBD2 (6 bases each). V gave up 8 bases and J gave up 5 bases, with 12 bases separating them. The CDR3 loop spans 12 amino acids. Looked up from germline, CDR1 is SNHLY and CDR2 is FYNNEI. The CDR3 coding sequence is TGTGCCAGCGGGGGCGGGGCCGAGACCCAGTACTTC. Translated: CASGGGAETQYF.

V is TRBV29-1 and J is TRBJ2-5; weak D call: TRBD1 (6 bases). This CDR3 comprises 13 residues. Trimming removed 3 bases at V and 0 bases at J, with 8 bases between. In germline, CDR1 is SQVTM, CDR2 ANQGSEA. The CDR3 protein is CSVDQGNQETQYF. The CDR3 DNA follows: TGCAGCGTTGATCAGGGGAACCAAGAGACCCAGTACTTC.

This clone was seen once. Other DNA sequences within the sample encode an identical CDR3. The CDR3 bases are TGTGCCAGCTCACCTCTAGGATTGAACACTGAAGCTTTCTTT. Protein sequence: CASSPLGLNTEAFF. The chain has TRBV18 and TRBJ1-1; D is ambiguous. Germline CDR1 is KGHSH and CDR2 is LQKENI. The CDR3 covers 14 residues. V was shortened by 3 bases and J by 0 bases, with 8 bases between the two germline ends.

The chain combines TRBV4-3 with TRBJ1-4; 7 bases map to TRBD1. V trimming: 6 bases; J trimming: 8 bases; junction bases outside the gene matches: 15. The CDR3 sequence is 16 residues long. Per the germline V gene, CDR1 is LGHNA and CDR2 is YSLEER. The CDR3 here is CASRPGGRGGAEKLFF. CDR3 coding DNA: TGCGCCAGCAGACCAGGGGGTAGAGGAGGGGCGGAAAAACTGTTTTTT.

The chain couples TRBV28 to TRBJ2-5, with 7 nucleotides matching TRBD1. This CDR3 contains 15 residues. The junction had 10 bases not matched to a gene; V was cut back by 5 bases and J by 4 bases. The germline V gene encodes CDR1 MDHEN and CDR2 SYDVKM. This chain's CDR3 is CASSPRQGLGETQYF. As DNA, the CDR3 is TGTGCCAGCAGTCCCCGACAGGGTTTAGGAGAGACCCAGTACTTC. Based on the CDR3 plus reference TRBV28 and TRBJ2-5, the full variable domain is DVKVTQSSRYLVKRTGEKVFLECVQDMDHENMFWYRQDPGLGLRLIYFSYDVKMKEKGDIPEGYSVSREKKERFSLILESASTNQTSMYLCASSPRQGLGETQYFGPGTRLLVL.

The V call is TRBV28, the J call TRBJ1-1, with 8 bases lining up with TRBD1. V trimming: 2 bases; J trimming: 4 bases; junction bases outside the gene matches: 3. In germline, CDR1 is MDHEN, CDR2 SYDVKM. The length of the CDR3 is 14 residues. The CDR3 protein is CASSLQGAVTEAFF. For the CDR3, the DNA is TGTGCCAGCAGTTTACAGGGGGCAGTCACTGAAGCTTTCTTT.